Listed here is a single T cell receptor (beta chain). The antigen it recognizes is unknown. There are no base qualities to consult, and no much larger clone falls within one base. The immunoSEQ Assay, a bias-controlled multiplex PCR, was used to amplify TCRbeta CDR3 regions from genomic DNA. As for the authors' bioinformatics: Nucleated cell counts per sample were estimated from amplification of reference gene primers within the assay. To quantify the absolute abundance of each unique TCRbeta CDR3 rearrangement, sequence reads were collapsed and filtered. Productive Simpson clonality was computed per sample as the square root of Simpson's diversity index over productive rearrangements. TCRdb carries this immuneACCESS record with in-frame sequences only. Its versions omit some clonotypes, under half of them owing to an unresolved V gene in the studies checked, with the rest unexplained. That table is the source of V, J and clone size, and D and trimming were worked out from the DNA. Recorded for this sample are over 200,000 clones; around nine tenths of them occurred a single time. The top ten hold roughly 9.8% of the sample.

From cysteine to phenylalanine, the CDR3 is 15 amino acids long. The sequence is cut down to CDR3 DNA, 45 bases in frame from base 1. V ends up 5 bases short and J 6 bases short, with an unmatched junction base count of 11. CDR1 and CDR2, looked up from the germline V gene, are MNHEY and SVGAGI. This sample stems from a study of blood T cell repertoires in COVID-19 (TCRdb year 2020). A note on the overall study: The collaborator samples originated in the United States, Italy and Spain and spanned the acute and convalescent phases of COVID-19. The prospective study material was composed of cDNA or gDNA derived from T cells, B-cell-depleted T cells, or PBMCs. The dataset comprised deeply sampled blood TCRbeta repertoires from subjects exposed to, actively infected with, or recovered from COVID-19. The repertoires were released in a freely available public database intended as a resource for research on the immune response to SARS-CoV-2. Samples were obtained from the ongoing ImmuneRACE study (first 160 participants) and from 1,254 subjects provided by 6 global collaborators. A de-identified subject ID, COVID-19 status, age in years and sex were almost always included in the sample metadata. HLA class I and class II types, where available, came from metadata supplied by the sample provider rather than from assay-based typing. Summary of the overall study and its limitations: The amount of clinical and demographic metadata varied by source and participant and was provided uncurated.

Samples from volunteer blood donors who had recovered from COVID-19 were contributed by a second Seattle source. Collaborating institutions collected whole blood in K2EDTA tubes following their own protocols. For TCRbeta analysis, collaborators shipped samples in one of three forms: frozen whole blood, isolated PBMCs, or DNA extracted from either of those sample types. The chain is encoded by TRBV6-5 joined to TRBJ2-7; 9 of the junction bases match TRBD1. The source of this sequence is a man aged 40-50 years who had recovered from COVID-19. The sample consisted of peripheral blood. The CDR3 protein: CASSPHQTGGGEQYF. The DNA sequence follows: TGTGCCAGCAGTCCACATCAAACAGGGGGCGGCGAGCAGTACTTC.